This T cell receptor beta chain was identified in a study of blood T cell repertoires in COVID-19. Study context: Material from acute and convalescent COVID-19 was sourced from the United States, Italy and Spain. In each case, the material was cDNA or gDNA derived from T cells, B-cell-depleted T cells, or PBMCs.

In the study's own analysis: Reference gene primer amplification yielded estimated nucleated cell counts. Repertoires were generated with immunoSEQ multiplex PCR, while TCRdb's copy carries only in-frame clones and drops some. The V and J calls and clone size were taken over from that table, and D and trimming were inferred from the DNA. The table lists 80,000 to 90,000 clones, about 83% of them singletons, with more than 2% in the top ten. Germline V gene sequence: CDR1 SGHNT, CDR2 YENEEA. CDR3 length: 15 amino acids. The J segment lost 4 bases and the V segment lost 5 bases, leaving 10 bases of the junction unmatched.

This receptor was obtained from a woman in her seventies with acute or convalescent COVID-19. The chain uses TRBV11-3 and TRBJ1-1, with 7 bases matching TRBD1. The sample was peripheral blood. CDR3 residues: CASSPLGTVATEAFF. Here the CDR3 DNA reads TGTGCCAGCAGCCCCTTAGGGACAGTAGCCACTGAAGCTTTCTTT.